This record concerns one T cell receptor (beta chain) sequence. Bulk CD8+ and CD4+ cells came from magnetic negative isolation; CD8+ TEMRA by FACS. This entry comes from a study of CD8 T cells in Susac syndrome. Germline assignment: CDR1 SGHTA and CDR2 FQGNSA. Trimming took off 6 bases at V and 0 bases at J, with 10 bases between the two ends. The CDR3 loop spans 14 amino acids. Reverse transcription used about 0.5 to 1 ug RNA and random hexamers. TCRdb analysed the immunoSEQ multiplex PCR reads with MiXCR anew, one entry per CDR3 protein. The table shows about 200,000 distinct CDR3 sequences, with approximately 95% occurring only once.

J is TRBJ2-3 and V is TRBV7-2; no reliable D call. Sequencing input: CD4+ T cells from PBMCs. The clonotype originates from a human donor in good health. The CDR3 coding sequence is TGTGCCAGCAGAGAACAGCCTAGCACAGATACGCAGTATTTT. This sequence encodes CASREQPSTDTQYF.